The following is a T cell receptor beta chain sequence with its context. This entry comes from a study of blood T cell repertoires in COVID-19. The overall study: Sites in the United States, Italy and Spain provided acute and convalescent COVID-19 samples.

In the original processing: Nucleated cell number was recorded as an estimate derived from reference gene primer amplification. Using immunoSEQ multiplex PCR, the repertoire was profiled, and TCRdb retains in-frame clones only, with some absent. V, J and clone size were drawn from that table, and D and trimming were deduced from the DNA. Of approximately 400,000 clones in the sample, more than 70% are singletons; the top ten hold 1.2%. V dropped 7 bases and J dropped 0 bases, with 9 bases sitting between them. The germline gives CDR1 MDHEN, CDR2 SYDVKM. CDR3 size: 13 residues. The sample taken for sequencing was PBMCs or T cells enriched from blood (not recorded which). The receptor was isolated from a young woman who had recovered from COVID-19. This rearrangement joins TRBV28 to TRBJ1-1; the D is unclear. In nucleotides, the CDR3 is TGTGCCAGCATTAGCTGGATGAACACTGAAGCTTTCTTT. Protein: CASISWMNTEAFF.